This TCR beta chain was sequenced in a study of T cells after posttransplantation cyclophosphamide. Data came from immunoSEQ multiplex PCR; TCRdb stores just in-frame clones and leaves some out. In the table there are more than 20,000 clones, 73% of which are singletons. This related bone marrow graft donor gave peripheral blood on the day of marrow donation. The CDR3 is 13 residues long. Looked up from germline, CDR1 is LNHDA and CDR2 is SQIVND (reference sequence). Between the trimmed V and J ends, which lost 7 bases and 4 bases, there was a span of 13 bases. The receptor's source is a woman aged 60-75 years in good health, CMV-negative, and a related stem cell transplant donor. Sequenced input: memory CD4+ T cells sorted from PBMCs. This chain connects TRBV19 to TRBJ1-2; the D gene is possibly TRBD1 (5 bases). The chain's CDR3 is CASNRQSAYGYTF. The CDR3, as DNA: TGTGCCAGTAATAGACAGAGCGCCTATGGCTACACCTTC.